This TCR beta chain was sequenced during a study of control samples from healthy donors and cancer patients. Using immunoSEQ multiplex PCR, the repertoire was profiled, and TCRdb retains in-frame clones only, with some absent. The sample lists some 150,000 clones, about 91% occurring once. The CDR3 spans 15 residues. From germline, CDR1 is SGHVS and CDR2 FQNEAQ. V was pared by 5 bases and J by 11 bases, with 19 bases between. Source material: blood. This rearrangement joins TRBV7-8 to TRBJ1-6; D remains unclear. The source is a man aged 30-40 years in good health. The CDR3 here is CASSLVGQKFTPLHF. The CDR3 nucleotides read TGTGCCAGCAGCCTAGTGGGCCAGAAGTTTACACCCCTCCACTTT.